This T cell receptor beta chain was observed in a study of technical replicates of blood from a handful of donors. The table came from immunoSEQ multiplex PCR; TCRdb's copy has only in-frame clones and leaves some out. Found here are about 95,000 clones, around 96% of them singletons; the top ten hold roughly 0.33%. CDR1 KGHSH and CDR2 LQKENI come from the germline V gene. The germline V and J ends were trimmed by 2 bases and 3 bases, with 8 bases remaining between them. This CDR3 contains 15 residues. This clone showed up just once. This sequence originates from a human donor in good health. The chain employs TRBV18 and TRBJ2-6; D is uncertain. Sequencing used T cells isolated from PBMCs. CDR3 in amino acids: CASSPGQSGANVLTF. The CDR3 DNA reads as TGTGCCAGCTCACCAGGGCAAAGTGGGGCCAACGTCCTGACTTTC.